These 32 T cell receptor beta chains originate from one sample sequenced in a study of human CD4 T cells and Enterobacteriaceae. Data came from immunoSEQ multiplex PCR; TCRdb stores just in-frame clones and leaves some out. The sample has about 29,000 clones; about 82% are singletons. All CD4+ cells other than CD45RA+CCR7+CD95- naive cells were sorted as memory, over 98% pure. Sequenced sample: memory CD4+ T cells from blood. These receptors came from a human donor in good health.

This clone was seen once. The chain carries TRBV18 and TRBJ2-3, with TRBD1 as a possible D gene (7 bases). CDR1 is KGHSH, CDR2 LQKENI, per germline. V was cut by 2 bases and J by 1 base, with 10 bases left in between. The CDR3 contains 15 residues. The CDR3 sequence is CASSPGGTGTDTQYF. The CDR3 coding sequence is TGTGCCAGCTCACCAGGGGGGACAGGCACAGATACGCAGTATTTT. Supplemented by reference TRBV18 and TRBJ2-3, the full variable domain reads NAGVMQNPRHLVRRRGQEARLRCSPMKGHSHVYWYRQLPEEGLKFMVYLQKENIIDESGMPKERFSAEFPKEGPSILRIQQVVRGDSAAYFCASSPGGTGTDTQYFGPGTRLTVL.

The V and J genes are TRBV19 and TRBJ2-5, with 11 bases aligning to TRBD2. The germline V gene has CDR1 LNHDA and CDR2 SQIVND (reference sequence). CDR3 length: 15 residues. The trim removed 3 bases at V and 2 bases at J, leaving 2 bases unmatched. The CDR3 region has the DNA TGTGCCAGTAGTATCTTAGCGGGGGGGCAAGAGACCCAGTACTTC. Its protein is CASSILAGGQETQYF.

This clone was counted only a few times. This sequence joins TRBV19 and TRBJ1-5; D is undetermined. V gave up 6 bases and J gave up 2 bases, with 11 bases separating them. The CDR3 runs 14 residues. Germline V gene data show CDR1 as LNHDA and CDR2 as SQIVND (reference sequence). CDR3 region: CASRGFMGNQPQHF. CDR3 coding DNA: TGTGCCAGTAGGGGTTTCATGGGCAATCAGCCCCAGCATTTT.

The rearrangement joins TRBV9 to TRBJ2-7, with 9 bases lining up with TRBD1. The J segment lost 2 bases and the V segment lost 2 bases, leaving 2 bases of the junction unmatched. CDR1 and CDR2 from the germline V gene are SGDLS and YYNGEE. The CDR3 sequence is 14 residues long. DNA of the CDR3: TGTGCCAGCAGCGTTGGGGACAGGGCCTACGAGCAGTACTTC. This translates into CASSVGDRAYEQYF.

The chain couples TRBV18 to TRBJ1-1; D perhaps matches TRBD1 (6 bases). Germline values: CDR1 KGHSH, CDR2 LQKENI. This CDR3 is 13 amino acids long. V lost 5 bases, J lost 1 base, and 8 bases lay in between. CDR3 in amino acids: CASSRTANTEAFF. CDR3 DNA sequence: TGTGCCAGCTCAAGGACAGCGAACACTGAAGCTTTCTTT.

In its sample, this clone ranks as medium-sized. This chain connects TRBV5-4 to TRBJ1-3, with D possibly matching TRBD1 (6 bases). CDR1 and CDR2 (germline): SGHNT, YYREEE (reference sequence). V was pared by 7 bases and J by 0 bases, with 17 bases between. The CDR3 has 16 amino acids. CDR3 coding DNA: TGTGCCAGCGGAGGAGGGGGGGATGTCTCTGGAAACACCATATATTTT. This sequence encodes CASGGGGDVSGNTIYF.

This rearrangement joins TRBV4-1 to TRBJ2-4, with D unresolved. This CDR3 region has 16 residues. Germline V gene lookup returns CDR1 MGHRA and CDR2 YSYEKL. The V end was cut by 4 bases, the J end by 5 bases, with 18 bases between. CDR3 sequence reads: CASSPTPRPDQNIQYF. The CDR3 region has the DNA TGCGCCAGCAGCCCCACACCTCGGCCGGATCAAAACATTCAGTACTTC.

The sample holds a few counts of this clone. This chain connects TRBV5-4 to TRBJ1-2, with TRBD1 matching 7 bases. After removal of 1 base from V and 6 bases from J, the junction contained 6 bases not matched to a gene. The CDR3 loop spans 14 amino acids. Germline V gives CDR1 SGHNT, CDR2 YYREEE (reference sequence). The CDR3 is CASSLSQGRDGYTF. Written as DNA, the CDR3 is TGTGCCAGCAGCTTGTCACAGGGGCGGGATGGCTACACCTTC.

In this sample, this clone turned up a few times. This rearrangement joins TRBV7-9 to TRBJ2-6; tentative D call: TRBD1 (6 bases). This CDR3 has 18 amino acids. Trimming left V 0 bases short and J 0 bases short, with 12 bases between. Per the germline V gene, CDR1 is SEHNR and CDR2 is FQNEAQ (reference sequence). CDR3 loop: CASSLAKQGISGANVLTF. Here the CDR3 DNA reads TGTGCCAGCAGCTTAGCCAAACAGGGCATCTCTGGGGCCAACGTCCTGACTTTC.

This rearrangement joins TRBV30 to TRBJ1-1; possibly TRBD1 for D (5 bases). This CDR3 spans 15 amino acids. Germline CDR1 is GTSNPN and CDR2 is SVGIG (reference sequence). The germline V and J ends were trimmed by 2 bases and 3 bases, with 16 bases remaining between them. CDR3 loop: CAWSPYGGWDTEAFF. CDR3 nucleotides: TGTGCCTGGAGTCCCTACGGGGGTTGGGACACTGAAGCTTTCTTT. Complete variable domain (other parts from reference TRBV30 and TRBJ1-1): SQTIHQWPATLVQPVGSPLSLECTVEGTSNPNLYWYRQAAGRGLQLLFYSVGIGQISSEVPQNLSASRPQDRQFILSSKKLLLSDSGFYLCAWSPYGGWDTEAFFGQGTRLTVV.

V is TRBV27 and J is TRBJ2-1, with 8 bases fitting TRBD2. The CDR3 spans 16 residues. V shed 5 bases, J shed 0 bases, and the junction held 6 bases outside the gene matches. From germline, CDR1 is MNHEY and CDR2 SMNVEV (reference sequence). The CDR3 here is CASSTIAGSSYNEQFF. CDR3 nucleotides: TGTGCCAGCAGTACTATAGCGGGAAGCTCCTACAATGAGCAGTTCTTC.

This chain uses TRBV7-2 with TRBJ2-7, with 10 bases identical to TRBD1. This CDR3 has 18 amino acids. J gave up 7 bases and V 0 bases, and 15 bases lay outside the gene matches. Germline CDR1 and CDR2: SGHTA and FQGNSA. CDR3 bases: TGTGCCAGCAGCTTAGCCTCCGCAGGACAGGGGGTTCAGAGGGAGCAGTACTTC. As protein: CASSLASAGQGVQREQYF.

This chain uses TRBV6-1 with TRBJ2-7; D gene ambiguous. The CDR3 length is 14 residues. Germline assignment: CDR1 MNHNS and CDR2 SASEGT. The V end was cut by 3 bases, the J end by 1 base, with 10 bases between. Written as DNA, the CDR3 is TGTGCCAGCAGTGATTACGGCTTATCCTACGAGCAGTACTTC. Its translation: CASSDYGLSYEQYF.

This clone was counted between two and nine times. The rearrangement uses TRBV5-1 and TRBJ2-2, with no clear D. V lost 7 bases, J lost 7 bases, and 20 bases lay in between. Germline V gene lookup returns CDR1 SGHRS and CDR2 YFSETQ. CDR3 length: 15 residues. CDR3 DNA: TGCGCCAGCGGCACCAAAGGCCCCCCGGACGGGGAGCTGTTTTTT. Its translation: CASGTKGPPDGELFF.

The J gene is TRBJ1-1, the V gene TRBV19, with D perhaps TRBD1 (5 bases). CDR1 is LNHDA, CDR2 SQIVND, per germline (reference sequence). The germline V and J ends were trimmed by 6 bases and 4 bases, with 21 bases remaining between them. The CDR3 is made up of 16 amino acids. This CDR3 is CASSAAGALKTTEAFF. In nucleotides, the CDR3 is TGTGCCAGTAGCGCTGCCGGGGCGCTGAAAACCACTGAAGCTTTCTTT.

The V call is TRBV27, the J call TRBJ2-5; D tentatively fits TRBD1 or TRBD2 (5 bases each). CDR1 is MNHEY, CDR2 SMNVEV, per germline (reference sequence). This CDR3 has 15 amino acids. Trimming took off 3 bases at V and 2 bases at J, with 13 bases between the two ends. CDR3 sequence: CASSFGSGPQETQYF. DNA of the CDR3: TGTGCCAGCAGTTTCGGGTCGGGGCCGCAAGAGACCCAGTACTTC.

The V and J genes are TRBV6-1 and TRBJ1-2; TRBD1 matches at 7 bases. V shed 6 bases and J 2 bases; nucleotides not matched to a gene: 6. Germline CDR1 MNHNS, CDR2 SASEGT. This CDR3 spans 14 amino acids. DNA of the CDR3: TGTGCCAGCAGCCCGGGACAGCGCAACTATGGCTACACCTTC. Translation gives CASSPGQRNYGYTF.

The rearrangement uses TRBV5-1 and TRBJ2-7; perhaps D is TRBD1 or TRBD2 (5 bases each). CDR1 SGHRS and CDR2 YFSETQ come from the germline V gene. V lost 1 base to trimming and J lost 2 bases, with 7 bases between them. The CDR3 runs to 13 residues. CDR3 in DNA: TGCGCCAGCAGCTTGACGGGACCCTACGAGCAGTACTTC. This encodes CASSLTGPYEQYF. Drawing the rest from reference TRBV5-1 and TRBJ2-7, the complete variable domain is KAGVTQTPRYLIKTRGQQVTLSCSPISGHRSVSWYQQTPGQGLQFLFEYFSETQRNKGNFPGRFSGRQFSNSRSEMNVSTLELGDSALYLCASSLTGPYEQYFGPGTRLTVT.

This chain joins TRBV7-2 and TRBJ2-7; TRBD2 matches 7 bases. The trim removed 5 bases at V and 1 base at J, leaving 11 bases unmatched. The CDR3 runs 16 residues. Germline CDR1 SGHTA, CDR2 FQGNSA. This CDR3 reads CASSPHGGGKSYEQYF. The CDR3 DNA follows: TGTGCCAGCAGCCCACATGGGGGGGGGAAGTCCTACGAGCAGTACTTC.

The genes are TRBV7-8 and TRBJ1-1; tentative D call: TRBD1 (5 bases). The CDR3 is 14 residues long. V lost 5 bases and J lost 1, with 11 bases in between. Per germline, CDR1 SGHVS and CDR2 FQNEAQ. CDR3 sequence reads: CASSNRQPNTEAFF. The CDR3 nucleotides are TGTGCCAGCAGCAACAGACAGCCGAACACTGAAGCTTTCTTT.

The gene calls are TRBV15 and TRBJ2-3, with 8 bases that match TRBD2. The CDR3 loop spans 16 amino acids. CDR1 is LNHNV, CDR2 YYDKDF, per germline (reference sequence). The V and J ends lost 0 bases and 3 bases, in that order; junction bases with no gene match: 5. This CDR3 is CATSREGGGITDTQYF. CDR3 sequence (DNA): TGTGCCACCAGCAGAGAGGGCGGGGGGATTACAGATACGCAGTATTTT.

V is TRBV27 and J is TRBJ2-2; D gene unclear. The germline V gene encodes CDR1 MNHEY and CDR2 SMNVEV (reference sequence). The germline V and J ends were trimmed by 5 bases and 0 bases, with 10 bases remaining between them. There are 15 residues in the CDR3. In DNA form, the CDR3 reads TGTGCCAGCAGTCACGGATTCGCGAACACCGGGGAGCTGTTTTTT. Protein sequence: CASSHGFANTGELFF.

V is TRBV19 and J is TRBJ1-4; 7 bases agree with TRBD1. Germline V gene lookup returns CDR1 LNHDA and CDR2 SQIVND (reference sequence). V lost 9 bases and J lost 0; bases outside the gene matches: 4. The CDR3 spans 14 residues. DNA of the CDR3: TGTGCCAGCACAACAGGGGCAACTAATGAAAAACTGTTTTTT. Translation gives CASTTGATNEKLFF.

In its sample, this clone was seen once. The chain links TRBV4-1 to TRBJ2-1; no reliable D call. The CDR3 is 14 residues long. The ends were cut back, 0 bases at V and 9 bases at J, with 12 bases in the middle. Per germline, CDR1 MGHRA and CDR2 YSYEKL. In DNA form, the CDR3 reads TGCGCCAGCAGCCAAGATCCACGCCGAGTTGAGCAGTTCTTC. It encodes CASSQDPRRVEQFF.

Notes on this clone: The sample has other DNA sequences that encode this CDR3 too. The chain combines TRBV5-1 with TRBJ2-7, with 10 bases identical to TRBD2. Per the germline V gene, CDR1 is SGHRS and CDR2 is YFSETQ. The CDR3 totals 16 residues. V gave up 0 bases and J gave up 0 bases; unmatched junction bases: 3. CDR3: CASSLAPSGSSYEQYF. CDR3 DNA: TGCGCCAGCAGCTTGGCCCCTAGCGGGAGCTCCTACGAGCAGTACTTC.

This chain uses TRBV21-1 with TRBJ2-7; the table's D call, TRBD1, has no DNA check behind it. TRBV21-1 is tagged as a pseudogene. This CDR3 comprises 16 residues. As DNA, the CDR3 is TGTGCCAGCAGCAACTTGACAGGTACCAACTCCTACGAGCAGTACTTC. Its translation: CASSNLTGTNSYEQYF.

V usage is TRBV6-5 and J usage is TRBJ2-7; D gene ambiguous. The germline V gene has CDR1 MNHEY and CDR2 SVGAGI. V was trimmed by 0 bases and J by 5 bases, leaving 11 bases between them. The CDR3 sequence is 14 residues long. CDR3 nucleotide sequence: TGTGCCAGCAGTTACTCGCCGAGAAAGGACGAGCAGTACTTC. Translating gives CASSYSPRKDEQYF.

CDR3 sequence reads: CASSVGPDNTEAFF. The CDR3 DNA reads TGTGCCAGCAGCGTAGGACCCGATAACACTGAAGCTTTCTTT. The rearrangement joins TRBV9 to TRBJ1-1; D gene uncertain. The CDR3 is made up of 14 amino acids. V lost 0 bases and J lost 2, with 8 bases in between. The germline CDR1 and CDR2 sequences are SGDLS and YYNGEE.

The rearrangement joins TRBV5-1 to TRBJ2-3, with 9 bases lining up with TRBD1. The V gene's germline CDR1 is SGHRS and CDR2 YFSETQ. The CDR3 extends over 15 amino acids. The V gene end was trimmed by 4 bases and the J gene end by 0 bases; junction bases not matched to a gene: 3. The CDR3 spells CASSTTGGSTDTQYF. The CDR3 DNA sequence: TGCGCCAGCAGCACCACAGGGGGCAGCACAGATACGCAGTATTTT.

The rearrangement uses TRBV9 and TRBJ2-2; possibly TRBD1 for D (5 bases). Germline loops: CDR1 SGDLS, CDR2 YYNGEE. The V end lost 8 bases, the J end lost 5 bases, and 13 bases lay between the germline ends. CDR3 size: 13 residues. This chain's CDR3 is CASREGVTGELFF. The DNA of the CDR3 is TGTGCCAGTCGTGAAGGGGTTACCGGGGAGCTGTTTTTT.

The V and J genes are TRBV7-2 and TRBJ2-5; weak D call: TRBD2 (6 bases). V was cut by 2 bases and J by 5 bases, with 18 bases left in between. Germline V lookup: CDR1 SGHTA, CDR2 FQGNSA. The CDR3 runs 16 residues. CDR3 sequence reads: CASSLNAQGGAETQYF. CDR3 coding DNA: TGTGCCAGCAGCTTAAACGCGCAGGGCGGGGCGGAGACCCAGTACTTC.

The J gene is TRBJ2-6, the V gene TRBV6-6, with 9 positions matching TRBD2. Trimming cost V 5 bases and J 3 bases; bases outside gene matches: 5. Germline CDR1 MNHNY, CDR2 SVGAGI (reference sequence). The CDR3 contains 16 residues. The CDR3 coding sequence is TGTGCCAGCAGTCCGCGGGGGGGCGGTGGGGCCAACGTCCTGACTTTC. Its translation: CASSPRGGGGANVLTF.